What follows is one T cell receptor (beta chain) and its context. What it recognizes is unknown. Data came from immunoSEQ multiplex PCR; TCRdb stores just in-frame clones and leaves some out. The sample holds around 71,000 clones, roughly three quarters seen once. This CDR3 has 15 amino acids. V was trimmed by 0 bases and J by 2 bases, leaving 11 bases between them. CDR1 is SGDLS and CDR2 is YYNGEE in the germline V gene. On cycle 4 day 1 and cycle 7 day 1, as well as at baseline, blood was sampled. This sample is drawn from a study of OX40 agonist ivuxolimab in advanced cancers. Across the whole study: Patients were dosed intravenously with ivuxolimab at 0.01 to 10 mg/kg every 2 weeks. A mean age of roughly 66 years, range roughly 20 to 80, was recorded, and about 83% were male.

Overall study results and limits: Which antigen the expanded peripheral T cells recognized is unknown.

This receptor was taken from an adult with an advanced solid tumor such as melanoma, head and neck, liver or kidney cancer. The chain joins TRBV9 to TRBJ1-1; D unclear. Sample: CD4+ or CD8+ T cells sorted from blood, taken in a trial of the OX40 agonist ivuxolimab. CDR3 coding DNA: TGTGCCAGCAGCGTAGCGCCTTTCAGAAACACTGAAGCTTTCTTT. Amino acid sequence: CASSVAPFRNTEAFF. The full variable domain, completed using reference TRBV9 and TRBJ1-1, is DSGVTQTPKHLITATGQRVTLRCSPRSGDLSVYWYQQSLDQGLQFLIQYYNGEERAKGNILERFSAQQFPDLHSELNLSSLELGDSALYFCASSVAPFRNTEAFFGQGTRLTVV.